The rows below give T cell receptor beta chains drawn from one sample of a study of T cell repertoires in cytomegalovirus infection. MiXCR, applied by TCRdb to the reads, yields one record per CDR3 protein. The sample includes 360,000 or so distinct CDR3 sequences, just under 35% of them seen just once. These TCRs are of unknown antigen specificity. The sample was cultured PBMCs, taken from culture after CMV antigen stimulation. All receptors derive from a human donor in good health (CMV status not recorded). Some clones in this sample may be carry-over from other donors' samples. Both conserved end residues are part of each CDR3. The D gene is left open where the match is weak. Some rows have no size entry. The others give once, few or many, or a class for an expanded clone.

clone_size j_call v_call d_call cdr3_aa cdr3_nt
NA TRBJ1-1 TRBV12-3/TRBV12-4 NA CASSNRVVAEAFF TGTGCCAGCAGTAACAGGGTTGTGGCTGAAGCTTTCTTT
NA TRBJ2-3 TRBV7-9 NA CASSSSGGLATDTQYF TGTGCCAGCAGCTCCTCTGGGGGACTTGCCACAGATACGCAGTATTTT
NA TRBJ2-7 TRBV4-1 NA CASSQVIPNRKNEQYF TGCGCCAGCAGCCAAGTCATTCCCAACAGAAAAAACGAGCAGTACTTC
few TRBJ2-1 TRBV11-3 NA CASSLVAWNEQFF TGTGCCAGCAGCTTAGTTGCGTGGAATGAGCAGTTCTTC
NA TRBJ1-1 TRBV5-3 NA CASSLEGVRMNTEAFF TGTGCCAGCAGCTTGGAGGGAGTGAGGATGAACACTGAAGCTTTCTTT
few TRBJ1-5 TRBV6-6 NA CATLAGYSNQPQHF TGTGCCACCCTTGCGGGTTACAGCAATCAGCCCCAGCATTTT
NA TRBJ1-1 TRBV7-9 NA CASSLEVGGPGMNTEAFF TGTGCCAGCAGCTTAGAGGTTGGGGGCCCGGGCATGAACACTGAAGCTTTCTTT
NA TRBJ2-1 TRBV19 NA CASSSTATYNEQFF TGTGCCAGTAGTAGTACAGCGACCTACAATGAGCAGTTCTTC
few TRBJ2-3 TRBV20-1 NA CSARIQSTDTQYF TGCAGTGCTAGAATACAGTCCACAGATACGCAGTATTTT
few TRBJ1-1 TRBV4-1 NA CASSQQGSNTEAFF TGCGCCAGCAGCCAACAGGGTTCGAACACTGAAGCTTTCTTT
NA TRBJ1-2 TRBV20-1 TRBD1 CSARVDREGDGYTF TGCAGTGCCAGGGTGGACAGGGAAGGAGATGGCTACACCTTC
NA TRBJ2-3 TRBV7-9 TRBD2 CASRTSGGDTQYF TGTGCCAGCAGAACTAGCGGAGGAGATACGCAGTATTTT
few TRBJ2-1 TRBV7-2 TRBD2 CASSATSGGYNEQFF TGTGCCAGCAGCGCGACTAGCGGGGGGTACAATGAGCAGTTCTTC
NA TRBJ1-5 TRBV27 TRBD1 CASSGDSRYQPQHF TGTGCCAGCAGTGGGGACAGTAGATACCAGCCCCAGCATTTT
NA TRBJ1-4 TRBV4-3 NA CASSPVDGIGGEKLFF TGCGCCAGCAGCCCAGTGGACGGCATTGGCGGTGAAAAACTGTTTTTT
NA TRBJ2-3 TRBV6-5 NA CASREIRPSTDTQYF TGTGCCAGCAGGGAGATCCGCCCTAGCACAGATACGCAGTATTTT
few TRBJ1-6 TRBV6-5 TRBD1 CASSLSAGQGAVSPLHF TGTGCCAGCAGTTTATCCGCGGGACAGGGGGCAGTCTCACCCCTCCACTTT
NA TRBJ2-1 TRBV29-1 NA CSGSSYNEQFF TGCAGCGGGTCGTCGTACAATGAGCAGTTCTTC
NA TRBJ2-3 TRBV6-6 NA CASSYRAGRTDTQYF TGTGCCAGCAGTTACCGCGCAGGGCGCACAGATACGCAGTATTTT
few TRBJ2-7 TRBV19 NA CASKENFWEQYF TGTGCCAGTAAGGAGAATTTTTGGGAGCAGTACTTC
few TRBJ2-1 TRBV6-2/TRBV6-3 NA CASKQPKDGSSYNEQFF TGTGCCAGCAAACAACCGAAGGACGGGAGCTCCTACAATGAGCAGTTCTTC
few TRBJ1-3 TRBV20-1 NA CSAITRLGNTIYF TGCAGTGCAATTACTAGGTTAGGAAACACCATATATTTT
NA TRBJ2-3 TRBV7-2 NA CASSSRRTYTDTQYF TGTGCCAGCAGCAGCCGGCGGACCTACACAGATACGCAGTATTTT
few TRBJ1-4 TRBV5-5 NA CASSLNSATNEKLFF TGTGCCAGCAGCTTAAACAGTGCAACTAATGAAAAACTGTTTTTT
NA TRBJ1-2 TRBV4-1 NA CANSQPGRKRGYTF TGCGCCAACAGCCAGCCGGGACGTAAAAGGGGCTACACCTTC
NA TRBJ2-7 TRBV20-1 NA CSVWDVGGYEQYF TGCAGTGTTTGGGACGTGGGCGGCTACGAGCAGTACTTC
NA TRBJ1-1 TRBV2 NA CASSEAIVGTEAFF TGTGCCAGCAGTGAAGCGATAGTGGGGACTGAAGCTTTCTTT
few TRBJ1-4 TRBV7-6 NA CASSFGTGTKLFF TGTGCCAGCAGCTTTGGGACCGGAACAAAACTGTTTTTT
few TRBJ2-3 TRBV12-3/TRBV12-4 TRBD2 CASSLGLAGARPHF TGTGCCAGCAGTTTGGGACTAGCGGGAGCTCGCCCCCATTTT
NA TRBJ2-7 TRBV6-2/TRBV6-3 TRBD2 CASRLGTSGTLSYEQYF TGTGCCAGCAGACTCGGGACTAGCGGGACCCTCTCCTACGAGCAGTACTTC
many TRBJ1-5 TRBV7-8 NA CASSDLDRNQPQHF TGTGCCAGCAGCGATCTGGACCGGAATCAGCCCCAGCATTTT
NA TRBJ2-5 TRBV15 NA CATSRAGFSQETQYF TGTGCCACCAGCCGAGCCGGGTTCTCCCAAGAGACCCAGTACTTC
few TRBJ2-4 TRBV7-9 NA CASSGVMNIQYF TGTGCCAGCAGTGGCGTTATGAACATTCAGTACTTC
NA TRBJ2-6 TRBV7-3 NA CASSLRPGSGANVLTF TGTGCCAGCAGCTTAAGACCGGGCTCTGGGGCCAACGTCCTGACTTTC
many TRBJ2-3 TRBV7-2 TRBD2 CASSLRPGLAGGTGADTQYF TGTGCCAGCAGCTTAAGGCCGGGACTAGCGGGAGGCACGGGGGCAGATACGCAGTATTTT
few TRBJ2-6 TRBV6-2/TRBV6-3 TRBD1 CASSTYWGQYDSGANVLTF TGTGCCAGCTCAACTTACTGGGGACAGTATGACTCTGGGGCCAACGTCCTGACTTTC
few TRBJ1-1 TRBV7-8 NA CASSPLSIRGGFRGTNTEAFF TGTGCCAGCAGCCCGCTATCCATCCGCGGGGGATTCCGGGGGACGAACACTGAAGCTTTCTTT
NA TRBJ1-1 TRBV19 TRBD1 CASARGQGPEAFF TGTGCCAGTGCGAGGGGACAGGGCCCTGAAGCTTTCTTT
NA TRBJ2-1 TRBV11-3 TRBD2 CASSLRRWLAETYNEQFF TGTGCCAGCAGCTTACGTCGGTGGCTAGCGGAAACCTACAATGAGCAGTTCTTC
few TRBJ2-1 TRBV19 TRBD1 CASHGQGRAYNEQFF TGTGCCAGCCACGGACAGGGACGGGCCTACAATGAGCAGTTCTTC
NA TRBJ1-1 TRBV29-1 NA CSVERGTGNTEAFF TGCAGCGTTGAAAGGGGGACGGGGAACACTGAAGCTTTCTTT